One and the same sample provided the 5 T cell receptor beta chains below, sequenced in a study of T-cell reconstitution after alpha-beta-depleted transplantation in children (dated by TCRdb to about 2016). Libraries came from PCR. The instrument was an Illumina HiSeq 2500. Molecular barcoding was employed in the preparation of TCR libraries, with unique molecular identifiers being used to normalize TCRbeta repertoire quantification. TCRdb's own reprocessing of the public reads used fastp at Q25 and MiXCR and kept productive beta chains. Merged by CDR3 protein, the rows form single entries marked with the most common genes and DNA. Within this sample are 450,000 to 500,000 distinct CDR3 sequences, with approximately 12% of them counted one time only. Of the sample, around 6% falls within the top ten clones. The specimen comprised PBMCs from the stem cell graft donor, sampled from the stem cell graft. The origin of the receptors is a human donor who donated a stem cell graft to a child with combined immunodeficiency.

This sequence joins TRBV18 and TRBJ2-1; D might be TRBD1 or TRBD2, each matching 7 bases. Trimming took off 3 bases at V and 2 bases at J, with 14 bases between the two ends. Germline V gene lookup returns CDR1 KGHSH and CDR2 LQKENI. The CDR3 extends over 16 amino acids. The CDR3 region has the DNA TGTGCCAGCTCACCGCAAGCGGGACAGACCTACAATGAGCAGTTCTTC. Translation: CASSPQAGQTYNEQFF.

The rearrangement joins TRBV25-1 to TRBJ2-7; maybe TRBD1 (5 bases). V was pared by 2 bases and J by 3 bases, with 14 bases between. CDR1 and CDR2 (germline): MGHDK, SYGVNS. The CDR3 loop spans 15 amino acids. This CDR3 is CASSELAGIRYEQYF. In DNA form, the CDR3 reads TGTGCCAGCAGTGAACTGGCAGGGATCCGCTACGAGCAGTACTTC.

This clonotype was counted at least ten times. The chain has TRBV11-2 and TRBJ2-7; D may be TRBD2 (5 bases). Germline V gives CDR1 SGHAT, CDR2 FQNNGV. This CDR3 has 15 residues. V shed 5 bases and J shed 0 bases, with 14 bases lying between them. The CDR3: CASSLGLELSYEQYF. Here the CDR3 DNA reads TGTGCCAGCAGCCTTGGACTCGAACTCTCCTACGAGCAGTACTTC.

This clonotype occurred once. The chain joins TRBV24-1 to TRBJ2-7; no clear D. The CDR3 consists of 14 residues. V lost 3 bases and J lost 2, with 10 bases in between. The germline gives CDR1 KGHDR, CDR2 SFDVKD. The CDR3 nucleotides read TGTGCCACCAGTGATCCCGGAAGTCCCTACGAGCAGTACTTC. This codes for CATSDPGSPYEQYF.

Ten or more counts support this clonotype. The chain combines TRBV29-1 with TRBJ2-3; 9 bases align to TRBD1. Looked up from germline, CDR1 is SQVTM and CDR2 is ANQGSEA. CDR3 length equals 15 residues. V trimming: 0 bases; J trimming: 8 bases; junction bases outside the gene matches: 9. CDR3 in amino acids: CSVEDLTRQGGTQYF. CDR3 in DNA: TGCAGCGTTGAAGACCTTACCCGACAGGGGGGTACGCAGTATTTT.